This T cell receptor beta chain comes out of a study of technical replicates of blood from several donors. The CDR3 extends over 14 amino acids. The J segment lost 3 bases and the V segment lost 0 bases, leaving 1 base of the junction unmatched. CDR1 and CDR2 (germline): SGHRS, YFSETQ. Profiled with immunoSEQ multiplex PCR; TCRdb holds only in-frame clones, not every one. The sample includes more than 65,000 clones, 85% to 95% of them seen just once. Specimen: T cells isolated from PBMCs. This rearrangement joins TRBV5-1 to TRBJ2-7, with 9 positions matching TRBD1. The TCR was taken from a human donor in good health. The CDR3 region has the DNA TGCGCCAGCAGCTTGGCGGGACAGGGCTACGAGCAGTACTTC. Encoded protein: CASSLAGQGYEQYF.